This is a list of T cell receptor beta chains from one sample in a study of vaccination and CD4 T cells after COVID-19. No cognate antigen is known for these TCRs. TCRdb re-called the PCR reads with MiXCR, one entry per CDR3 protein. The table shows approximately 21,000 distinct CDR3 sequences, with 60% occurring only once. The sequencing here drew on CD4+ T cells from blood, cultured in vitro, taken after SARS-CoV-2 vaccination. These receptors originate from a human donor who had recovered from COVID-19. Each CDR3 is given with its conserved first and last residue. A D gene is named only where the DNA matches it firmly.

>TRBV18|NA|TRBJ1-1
CASSPVYRGPEAFF
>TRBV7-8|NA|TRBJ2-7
CASSIRTQNEQYF
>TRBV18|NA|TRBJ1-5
CASSNLHGGPTNQPQHF
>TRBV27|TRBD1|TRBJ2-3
CATRGQGRTDTQYF
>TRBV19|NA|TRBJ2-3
CASSIRLSWGADTQYF
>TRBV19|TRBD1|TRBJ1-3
CASRGQRNSGNTIYF
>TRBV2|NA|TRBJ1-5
CASQGVGGNQPQHF
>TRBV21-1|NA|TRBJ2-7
CASSARLAGPPPGVEQYF
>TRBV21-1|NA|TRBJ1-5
CASSKVDGGHQPQHF
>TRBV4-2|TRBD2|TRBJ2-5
CASSQEPSGRETQYF
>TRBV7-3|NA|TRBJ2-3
CASSPGISTDTQYF